What follows are 19 T cell receptor beta chains derived from one specimen sequenced in a study of technical replicates of blood from a few donors. The repertoire was sequenced with immunoSEQ multiplex PCR; TCRdb's copy has only in-frame clones and lacks some. The sample lists some 64,000 clones, about 86% occurring once. The sample comprised PBMCs. The receptors originated from a human donor in good health. Some clones in this sample may be carry-over from other donors' samples.

This rearrangement joins TRBV4-2 to TRBJ1-2, with 8 bases identical to TRBD1. This CDR3 contains 17 residues. V was pared by 0 bases and J by 2 bases, with 8 bases of the junction left unmatched. Germline CDR1 LGHNA, CDR2 YNFKEQ. The CDR3 loop reads CASSQDMGAGGNYGYTF. The CDR3 DNA sequence: TGTGCCAGCAGCCAAGATATGGGGGCAGGGGGCAACTATGGCTACACCTTC.

This clone has only one observation. This rearrangement joins TRBV18 to TRBJ1-4; a weak D match, TRBD1 (6 bases). Trimming took off 4 bases at V and 8 bases at J, with 14 bases between the two ends. CDR1 is KGHSH and CDR2 is LQKENI in the germline V gene. There are 14 residues in the CDR3. CDR3 protein: CASSRSYREEKLFF. The CDR3 DNA follows: TGTGCCAGCTCACGGTCCTACAGGGAGGAAAAACTGTTTTTT.

The CDR3 coding sequence is TGTGCCAGCAGCGTAGTAAGCAGCGGAGAGACCCAGTACTTC. Translating it yields CASSVVSSGETQYF. The chain uses TRBV9 and TRBJ2-5; a weak D match, TRBD2 (5 bases). CDR3 length: 14 amino acids. Germline CDR1 SGDLS, CDR2 YYNGEE. The V end was cut by 0 bases, the J end by 4 bases, with 10 bases between. The full variable domain, rest sourced from reference TRBV9 and TRBJ2-5, is DSGVTQTPKHLITATGQRVTLRCSPRSGDLSVYWYQQSLDQGLQFLIQYYNGEERAKGNILERFSAQQFPDLHSELNLSSLELGDSALYFCASSVVSSGETQYFGPGTRLLVL.

The chain uses TRBV5-6 and TRBJ2-3; tentative D call: TRBD2 (5 bases). CDR1 is SGHDT, CDR2 YYEEEE, per germline. The V gene lost 1 base and the J gene lost 11 bases, with 17 bases spanning the gap. CDR3 length: 14 amino acids. The CDR3 nucleotides read TGTGCCAGCAGCTTGTATCCAGAGCTAGCCCAGCAGTATTTT. As protein: CASSLYPELAQQYF.

This clone was counted between two and nine times. The J gene is TRBJ2-2, the V gene TRBV4-2; D is perhaps TRBD1 (6 bases). This CDR3 spans 13 amino acids. Per germline, CDR1 LGHNA and CDR2 YNFKEQ. V was clipped by 0 bases and J by 9 bases, with 8 bases between them. This CDR3 reads CASSQEGQRELFF. DNA for the CDR3: TGTGCCAGCAGCCAAGAAGGACAGAGGGAGCTGTTTTTT.

The V gene is TRBV5-6, the J gene TRBJ2-3; D remains ambiguous. The V gene's germline CDR1 is SGHDT and CDR2 YYEEEE. The CDR3 length is 15 residues. Trimming pared 5 bases from V and 2 bases from J, leaving 15 bases between. The CDR3 DNA reads TGTGCCAGCAGTTCCTACGGAGATACCACAGATACGCAGTATTTT. As protein: CASSSYGDTTDTQYF. Full variable domain (remainder filled in from reference TRBV5-6 and TRBJ2-3): DAGVTQSPTHLIKTRGQQVTLRCSPKSGHDTVSWYQQALGQGPQFIFQYYEEEERQRGNFPDRFSGHQFPNYSSELNVNALLLGDSALYLCASSSYGDTTDTQYFGPGTRLTVL.

This sequence joins TRBV21-1 and TRBJ2-7; the table's D call, TRBD1, has no DNA check behind it. TRBV21-1 is flagged as a pseudogene. The length of the CDR3 is 14 residues. The CDR3: CASSKRDRAYEQYF. The CDR3, as DNA: TGTGCCAGCAGCAAACGGGACAGAGCCTACGAGCAGTACTTC.

The chain links TRBV9 to TRBJ2-2; TRBD2 aligns across 10 bases. This CDR3 is 15 amino acids long. The germline CDR1 and CDR2 sequences are SGDLS and YYNGEE. The trim removed 3 bases at V and 6 bases at J, leaving 5 bases unmatched. CDR3 protein: CASSEIAGGAGELFF. CDR3 in DNA: TGTGCCAGCAGCGAGATAGCGGGAGGAGCCGGGGAGCTGTTTTTT.

V usage is TRBV7-2 and J usage is TRBJ2-3; D unresolved. Germline assignment: CDR1 SGHTA and CDR2 FQGNSA. This CDR3 has 12 residues. The V gene lost 5 bases and the J gene lost 0 bases, with 3 bases spanning the gap. This CDR3 is CASSPSTDTQYF. The DNA of the CDR3 is TGTGCCAGCAGCCCTAGCACAGATACGCAGTATTTT.

The J gene is TRBJ2-6, the V gene TRBV4-3, with D possibly being TRBD2 (5 bases). CDR1 and CDR2 from the germline V gene are LGHNA and YSLEER. V dropped 0 bases and J dropped 1 base, with 7 bases sitting between them. There are 16 residues in the CDR3. The CDR3 sequence is CASSQDGVSGANVLTF. The CDR3 DNA reads as TGCGCCAGCAGCCAAGACGGGGTTTCTGGGGCCAACGTCCTGACTTTC.

This chain links TRBV7-9 with TRBJ1-5; 7 bases map to TRBD1. Germline-derived CDR1 and CDR2 are SEHNR and FQNEAQ (reference sequence). The CDR3 runs 13 residues. The V gene end was trimmed by 6 bases and the J gene end by 5 bases; junction bases not matched to a gene: 4. The CDR3 reads CASSPDRDQPQHF. The DNA of the CDR3 is TGTGCCAGCAGTCCAGACAGGGATCAGCCCCAGCATTTT.

V usage is TRBV6-5 and J usage is TRBJ1-1; 9 bases line up with TRBD1. After removal of 3 bases from V and 1 base from J, the junction contained 6 bases not matched to a gene. Germline assignment: CDR1 MNHEY and CDR2 SVGAGI. This CDR3 is 16 amino acids long. The CDR3 loop is CASSYAGQGRNTEAFF. CDR3 nucleotide sequence: TGTGCCAGCAGTTATGCGGGACAGGGAAGGAACACTGAAGCTTTCTTT.

This chain joins TRBV19 and TRBJ2-2; tentative D call: TRBD1 (6 bases). Germline CDR1 LNHDA, CDR2 SQIVND (reference sequence). The CDR3 is 14 amino acids. V lost 4 bases, J lost 4 bases, and 10 bases lay in between. The CDR3 sequence: CASSRKGGTGELFF. CDR3 DNA sequence: TGTGCCAGTAGTAGGAAAGGGGGCACCGGGGAGCTGTTTTTT.

The chain links TRBV27 to TRBJ1-5; D possibly corresponds to TRBD1 (5 bases). CDR3 length: 19 residues. Per germline, CDR1 MNHEY and CDR2 SMNVEV (reference sequence). V dropped 5 bases and J dropped 2 bases, with 25 bases sitting between them. The CDR3 loop reads CASSQVNGQGVRGNQPQHF. The CDR3 DNA sequence: TGTGCCAGCAGTCAGGTGAATGGTCAGGGCGTGAGAGGCAATCAGCCCCAGCATTTT.

The chain recombines TRBV10-3 with TRBJ2-1; 7 nucleotides line up with TRBD2. Germline V CDR1 and CDR2: ENHRY, SYGVKD. The CDR3 spans 13 residues. J lost 7 bases, V lost 7 bases, and 7 bases had no gene match. DNA for the CDR3: TGTGCCATCACTCGCGGGAGTAGTAATGAGCAGTTCTTC. It yields the protein CAITRGSSNEQFF.

This chain joins TRBV5-6 and TRBJ1-2; D is ambiguous. V dropped 2 bases and J dropped 5 bases, with 16 bases sitting between them. This CDR3 is built from 15 residues. In germline, CDR1 is SGHDT, CDR2 YYEEEE. Here the CDR3 DNA reads TGTGCCAGCAGCTTATGGCGGACTAATCTTTATGGCTACACCTTC. Amino acids: CASSLWRTNLYGYTF.

The chain uses TRBV11-2 and TRBJ2-7; possible D gene TRBD2, 6 bases. With 7 bases removed from V and 9 bases from J, the gap between germline ends came to 13 bases. Germline V gene data show CDR1 as SGHAT and CDR2 as FQNNGV. The CDR3 consists of 11 residues. CDR3 sequence (DNA): TGTGCCAGCACCTCCGGGAGCGGGCAGTACTTC. Protein: CASTSGSGQYF.

The chain links TRBV7-2 to TRBJ1-1; D gene uncertain. The CDR3 runs 13 residues. Germline values: CDR1 SGHTA, CDR2 FQGNSA. The ends were cut back, 5 bases at V and 0 bases at J, with 7 bases in the middle. CDR3 residues: CASSARVNTEAFF. The CDR3 DNA reads TGTGCCAGCAGCGCTCGGGTGAACACTGAAGCTTTCTTT.

This clone was seen a single time. At one boundary the junction diverges from the germline segment, which might be a read error. The V gene is TRBV5-6, the J gene TRBJ2-3, with 13 bases fitting TRBD2. The CDR3 extends over 13 amino acids. Germline lookup yields CDR1 SGHDT and CDR2 YYEEEE. CDR3 protein: CASSFGTSGVRDF. CDR3 sequence (DNA): TGTGCCAGCAGCTTCGGGACTAGCGGGGTGCGGGATTTT.